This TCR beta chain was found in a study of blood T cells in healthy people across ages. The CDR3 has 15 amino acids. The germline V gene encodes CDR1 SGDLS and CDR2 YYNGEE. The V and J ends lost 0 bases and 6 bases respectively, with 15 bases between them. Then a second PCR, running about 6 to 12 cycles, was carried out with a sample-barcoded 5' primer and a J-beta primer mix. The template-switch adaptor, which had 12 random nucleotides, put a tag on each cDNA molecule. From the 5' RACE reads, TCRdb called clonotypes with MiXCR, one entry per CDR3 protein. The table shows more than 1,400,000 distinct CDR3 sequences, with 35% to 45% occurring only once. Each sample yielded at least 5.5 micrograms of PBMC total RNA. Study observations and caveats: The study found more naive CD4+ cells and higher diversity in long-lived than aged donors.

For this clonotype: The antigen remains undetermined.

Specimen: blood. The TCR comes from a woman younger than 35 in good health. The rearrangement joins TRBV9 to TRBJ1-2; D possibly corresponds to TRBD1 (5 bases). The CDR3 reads CASSVEEPGFNGYTF. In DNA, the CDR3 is TGTGCCAGCAGCGTAGAGGAGCCAGGGTTCAATGGCTACACCTTC.